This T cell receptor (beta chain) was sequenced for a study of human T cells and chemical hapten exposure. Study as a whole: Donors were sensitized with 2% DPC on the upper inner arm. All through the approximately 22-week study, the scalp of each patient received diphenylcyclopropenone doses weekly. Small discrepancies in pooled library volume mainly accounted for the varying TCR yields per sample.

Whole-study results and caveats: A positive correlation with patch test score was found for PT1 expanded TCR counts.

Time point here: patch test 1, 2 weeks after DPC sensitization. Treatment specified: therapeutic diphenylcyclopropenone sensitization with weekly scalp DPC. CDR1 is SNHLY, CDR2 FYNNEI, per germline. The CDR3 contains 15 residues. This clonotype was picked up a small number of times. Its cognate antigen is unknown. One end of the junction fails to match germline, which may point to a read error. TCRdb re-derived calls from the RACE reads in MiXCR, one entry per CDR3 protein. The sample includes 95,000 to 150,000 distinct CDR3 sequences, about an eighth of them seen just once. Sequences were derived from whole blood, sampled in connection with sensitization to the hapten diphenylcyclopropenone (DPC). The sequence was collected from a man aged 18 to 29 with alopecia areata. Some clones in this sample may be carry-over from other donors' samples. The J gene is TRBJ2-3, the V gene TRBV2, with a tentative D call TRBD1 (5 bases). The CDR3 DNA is TGTGTCAGCAGGGCAGCGAAACGGTACACAGATACGCAGTATTTT. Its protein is CVSRAAKRYTDTQYF.